Below are 12 T cell receptor beta chains sequenced from a single sample in a study of human T cells and chemical hapten exposure. Specified time point: patch test 1, 2 weeks after DPC sensitization. Stated treatment: therapeutic diphenylcyclopropenone sensitization with weekly scalp DPC. TCRdb called the RACE reads again in MiXCR, with one record for every CDR3 protein. This sample yields some 110,000 distinct CDR3 sequences, of which 9.5% to 13% are seen a single time; roughly 1.3% belongs to the top ten. This sample comprised whole blood, obtained in connection with sensitization to the hapten diphenylcyclopropenone (DPC). The receptors were sampled from a woman in her fifties or sixties with alopecia areata. Some clones in this sample may be carry-over from other donors' samples.

This clonotype has at least ten counts. The rearrangement uses TRBV21-1 and TRBJ1-3. TRBV21-1 has pseudogene status. The CDR3 is 15 amino acids. CDR3 bases: TGTGCCAGCAGCAAAGAGGCAGGACGAGGAAACACCATATATTTT. Translation gives CASSKEAGRGNTIYF.

This clonotype occurred many times. CDR3: CASSLARLAGVKETQYF. In nucleotides, the CDR3 is TGTGCCAGCAGCCTCGCGCGGTTAGCGGGGGTCAAAGAGACCCAGTACTTC. The chain uses TRBV5-8 and TRBJ2-5; 9 positions match TRBD2. This CDR3 is built from 17 residues. Germline CDR1 SGHTS, CDR2 YDEGEE. With 4 bases clipped from V and 3 bases from J, the junction kept 13 bases outside the gene matches. The full variable domain, rest sourced from reference TRBV5-8 and TRBJ2-5, is EAGVTQSPTHLIKTRGQQATLRCSPISGHTSVYWYQQALGLGLQFLLWYDEGEERNRGNFPPRFSGRQFPNYSSELNVNALELEDSALYLCASSLARLAGVKETQYFGPGTRLLVL.

This chain joins TRBV10-3 and TRBJ1-2, with D possibly matching TRBD1 (5 bases). Trimming stripped 7 bases from V and 3 bases from J, with 21 bases between. CDR1 and CDR2 (germline): ENHRY, SYGVKD. The CDR3 covers 16 residues. This CDR3 is CAIMGELGTEDYGYTF. CDR3 nucleotides: TGTGCCATCATGGGAGAATTGGGGACGGAAGACTATGGCTACACCTTC.

The chain carries TRBV29-1 and TRBJ1-2; D uncertain. Germline V gene data show CDR1 as SQVTM and CDR2 as ANQGSEA. V was cut by 5 bases and J by 3 bases, with 13 bases left in between. This CDR3 has 13 amino acids. CDR3 loop: CSVRSGGDYGYTF. The CDR3 DNA sequence: TGCAGCGTTAGGTCAGGCGGCGACTATGGCTACACCTTC.

The sample holds one count of this clonotype. A much larger clone lies one base from this, so it may be a read error. The conserved closing phenylalanine or tryptophan is absent in this CDR3, likely reflecting a read error. This chain uses TRBV18 with TRBJ1-1, with 7 bases lining up with TRBD1. This CDR3 region has 12 residues. Losses at the gene ends were 3 bases for V and 8 bases for J; bases not matched to a gene: 3. Germline CDR1 KGHSH, CDR2 LQKENI. CDR3 bases: TGTGCCAGCTCACCGACAGGGATGGAAGCTTTCTAT. Amino acids: CASSPTGMEAFY.

This clonotype was detected only a few times. The gene calls are TRBV6-5 and TRBJ2-7, with 7 bases aligning to TRBD2. This CDR3 is 14 amino acids long. V was clipped by 5 bases and J by 3 bases; unmatched bases: 7. Germline CDR1 MNHEY, CDR2 SVGAGI. CDR3 sequence: CASSGSGNNYEQYF. CDR3 in DNA: TGTGCCAGCAGTGGGAGCGGGAACAACTACGAGCAGTACTTC.

CDR3 nucleotides: TGTGCCAGCAGTTACGACAGGGGCTCCTACAATGAGCAGTTCTTC. This gives the protein CASSYDRGSYNEQFF. This chain joins TRBV6-5 and TRBJ2-1; TRBD1 matches 8 bases. Unmatched junction bases numbered 0, after V lost 2 bases and J lost 0 bases. CDR3 length equals 15 residues. CDR1 is MNHEY, CDR2 SVGAGI, per germline.

V is TRBV6-1 and J is TRBJ2-2; D not resolved. Trimming took 1 base from V and 2 from J, leaving 11 bases between them. The CDR3 is made up of 16 amino acids. Germline CDR1 MNHNS, CDR2 SASEGT. The CDR3 reads CASSEVRSTNTGELFF. The CDR3 DNA is TGTGCCAGCAGTGAAGTAAGGAGTACCAACACCGGGGAGCTGTTTTTT.

The V and J genes are TRBV2 and TRBJ2-1; D is unclear. The V end was cut by 4 bases, the J end by 5 bases, with 12 bases between. In germline, CDR1 is SNHLY, CDR2 FYNNEI. The length of the CDR3 is 14 residues. The CDR3 spells CASSVLAENNEQFF. CDR3 DNA: TGTGCCAGCAGTGTCTTGGCAGAGAACAATGAGCAGTTCTTC.

The chain couples TRBV6-2 or TRBV6-3 to TRBJ2-3; TRBD2 matches 11 bases. CDR1 MNHEY and CDR2 SVGEGT come from the germline V gene. CDR3 size: 15 residues. Germline trimming cut 5 bases from V and 6 bases from J; bases unmatched to any gene: 7. The CDR3 spells CASSPTSGSADTQYF. CDR3 DNA: TGTGCCAGCAGTCCTACTAGCGGGAGTGCGGATACGCAGTATTTT.

This clonotype was recorded many times. The chain employs TRBV20-1 and TRBJ2-3; TRBD2 matches at 13 bases. The CDR3 contains 14 residues. CDR1 is DFQATT, CDR2 SNEGSKA, per germline (reference sequence). V was clipped by 6 bases and J by 9 bases; unmatched bases: 9. CDR3 protein: CSARTSGSSLTQYF. Here the CDR3 DNA reads TGCAGTGCACGGACTAGCGGGAGTTCATTAACGCAGTATTTT.

This clonotype was counted many times. This chain uses TRBV5-1 with TRBJ2-5; tentatively, D is TRBD2 (5 bases). This CDR3 region has 14 residues. From germline, CDR1 is SGHRS and CDR2 YFSETQ. Trimming took off 2 bases at V and 1 base at J, with 9 bases between the two ends. The CDR3 coding sequence is TGCGCCAGCAGCTTCAGCGGAACCCAAGAGACCCAGTACTTC. Protein sequence: CASSFSGTQETQYF.